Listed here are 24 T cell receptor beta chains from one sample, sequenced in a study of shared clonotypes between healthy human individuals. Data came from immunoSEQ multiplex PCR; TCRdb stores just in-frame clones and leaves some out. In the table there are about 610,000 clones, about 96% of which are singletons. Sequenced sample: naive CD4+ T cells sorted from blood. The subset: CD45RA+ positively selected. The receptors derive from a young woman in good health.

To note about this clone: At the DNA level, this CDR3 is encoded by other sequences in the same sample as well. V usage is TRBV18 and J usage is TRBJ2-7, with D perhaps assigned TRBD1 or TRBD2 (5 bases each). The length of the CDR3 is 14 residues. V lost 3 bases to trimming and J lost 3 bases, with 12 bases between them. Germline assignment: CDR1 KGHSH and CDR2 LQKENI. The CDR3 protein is CASSPGGQGYEQYF. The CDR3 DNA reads TGTGCCAGCTCACCCGGCGGGCAGGGCTACGAGCAGTACTTC.

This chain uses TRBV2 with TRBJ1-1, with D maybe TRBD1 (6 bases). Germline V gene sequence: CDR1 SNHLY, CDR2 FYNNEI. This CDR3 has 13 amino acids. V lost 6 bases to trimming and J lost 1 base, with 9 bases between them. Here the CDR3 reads CASRLTGNTEAFF. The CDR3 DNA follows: TGTGCCAGCAGACTGACAGGGAACACTGAAGCTTTCTTT.

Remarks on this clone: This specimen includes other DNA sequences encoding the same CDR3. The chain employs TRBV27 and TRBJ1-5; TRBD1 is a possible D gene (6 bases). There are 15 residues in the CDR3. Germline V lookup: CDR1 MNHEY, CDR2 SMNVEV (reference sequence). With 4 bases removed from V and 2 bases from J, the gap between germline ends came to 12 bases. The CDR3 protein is CASSSLAGGNQPQHF. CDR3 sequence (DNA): TGTGCCAGCAGTTCCTTGGCAGGGGGCAATCAGCCCCAGCATTTT.

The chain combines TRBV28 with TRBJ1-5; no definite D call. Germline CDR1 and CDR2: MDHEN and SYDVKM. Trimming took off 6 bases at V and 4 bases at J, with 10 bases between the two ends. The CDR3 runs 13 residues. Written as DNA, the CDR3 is TGTGCCAGCAGCCGATATCTAAATCAGCCCCAGCATTTT. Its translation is CASSRYLNQPQHF.

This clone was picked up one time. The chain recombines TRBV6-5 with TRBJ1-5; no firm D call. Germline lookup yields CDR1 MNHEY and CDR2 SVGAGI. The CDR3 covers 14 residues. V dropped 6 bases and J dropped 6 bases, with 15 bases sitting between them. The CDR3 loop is CASSPASLGQPQHF. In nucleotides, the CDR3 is TGTGCCAGCAGCCCCGCCTCCTTGGGTCAGCCCCAGCATTTT.

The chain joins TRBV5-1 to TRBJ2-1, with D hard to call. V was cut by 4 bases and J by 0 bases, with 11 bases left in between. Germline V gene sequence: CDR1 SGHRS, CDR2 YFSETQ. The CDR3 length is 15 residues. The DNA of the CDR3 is TGCGCCAGCAGCCCGATACCGGGCTCCTACAATGAGCAGTTCTTC. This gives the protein CASSPIPGSYNEQFF.

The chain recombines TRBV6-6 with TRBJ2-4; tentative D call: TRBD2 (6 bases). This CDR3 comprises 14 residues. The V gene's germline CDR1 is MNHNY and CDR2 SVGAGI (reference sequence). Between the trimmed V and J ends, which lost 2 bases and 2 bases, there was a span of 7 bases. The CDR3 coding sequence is TGTGCCAGCAGTTACCGGGGGTCCAAAAACATTCAGTACTTC. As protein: CASSYRGSKNIQYF.

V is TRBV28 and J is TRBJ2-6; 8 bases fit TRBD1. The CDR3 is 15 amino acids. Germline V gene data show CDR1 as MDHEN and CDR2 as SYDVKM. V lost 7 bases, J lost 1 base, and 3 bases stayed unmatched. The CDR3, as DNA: TGTGCCAGCATTCACAGGGGGTCTGGGGCCAACGTCCTGACTTTC. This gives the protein CASIHRGSGANVLTF.

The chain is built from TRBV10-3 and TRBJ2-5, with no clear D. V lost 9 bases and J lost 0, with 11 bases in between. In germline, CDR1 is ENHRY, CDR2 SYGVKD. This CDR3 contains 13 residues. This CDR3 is CAMSTEYQETQYF. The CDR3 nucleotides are TGTGCCATGTCCACAGAGTACCAAGAGACCCAGTACTTC.

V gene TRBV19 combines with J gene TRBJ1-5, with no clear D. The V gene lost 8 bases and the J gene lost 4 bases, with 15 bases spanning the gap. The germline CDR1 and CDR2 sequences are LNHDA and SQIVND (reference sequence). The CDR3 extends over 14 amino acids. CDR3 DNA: TGTGCCAGTGGGGAAGGGCGTTCTAATCAGCCCCAGCATTTT. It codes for CASGEGRSNQPQHF.

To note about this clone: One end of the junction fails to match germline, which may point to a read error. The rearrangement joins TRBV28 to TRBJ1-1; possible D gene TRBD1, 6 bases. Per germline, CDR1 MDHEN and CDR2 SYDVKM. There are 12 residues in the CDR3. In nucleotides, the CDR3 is TGTGCCAGCAGTTTTTTCGGGGGCGAAGGTTTCTTT. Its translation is CASSFFGGEGFF.

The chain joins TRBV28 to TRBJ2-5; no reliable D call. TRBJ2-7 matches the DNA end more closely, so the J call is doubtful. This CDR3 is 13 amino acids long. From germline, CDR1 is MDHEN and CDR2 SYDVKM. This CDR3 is CASELGPFYEQYF. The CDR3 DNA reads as TGTGCCAGCGAACTTGGGCCGTTCTACGAGCAGTACTTC.

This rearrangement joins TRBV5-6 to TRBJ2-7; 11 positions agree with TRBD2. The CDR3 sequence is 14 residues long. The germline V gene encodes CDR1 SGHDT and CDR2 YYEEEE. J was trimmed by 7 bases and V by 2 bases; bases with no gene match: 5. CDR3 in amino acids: CASSLTSGSQEQYF. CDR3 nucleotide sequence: TGTGCCAGCAGCTTAACTAGCGGGAGCCAAGAGCAGTACTTC.

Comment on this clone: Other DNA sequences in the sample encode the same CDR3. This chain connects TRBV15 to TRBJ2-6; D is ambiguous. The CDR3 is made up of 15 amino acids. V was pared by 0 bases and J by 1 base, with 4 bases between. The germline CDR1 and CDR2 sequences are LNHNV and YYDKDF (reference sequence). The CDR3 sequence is CATSRDRSGANVLTF. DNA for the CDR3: TGTGCCACCAGCAGAGACAGATCTGGGGCCAACGTCCTGACTTTC.

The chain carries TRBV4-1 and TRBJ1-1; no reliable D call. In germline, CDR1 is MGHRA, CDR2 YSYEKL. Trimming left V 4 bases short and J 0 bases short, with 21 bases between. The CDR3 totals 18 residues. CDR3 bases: TGCGCCAGCAGCCCCCAAACTGTTGGAAGCCACCTGAACACTGAAGCTTTCTTT. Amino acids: CASSPQTVGSHLNTEAFF.

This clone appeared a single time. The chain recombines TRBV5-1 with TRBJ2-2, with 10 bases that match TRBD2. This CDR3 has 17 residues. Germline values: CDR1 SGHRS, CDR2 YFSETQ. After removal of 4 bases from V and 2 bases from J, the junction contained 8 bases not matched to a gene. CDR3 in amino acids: CASSANLAGVNTGELFF. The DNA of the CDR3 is TGCGCCAGCAGCGCCAACCTAGCGGGAGTTAACACCGGGGAGCTGTTTTTT.

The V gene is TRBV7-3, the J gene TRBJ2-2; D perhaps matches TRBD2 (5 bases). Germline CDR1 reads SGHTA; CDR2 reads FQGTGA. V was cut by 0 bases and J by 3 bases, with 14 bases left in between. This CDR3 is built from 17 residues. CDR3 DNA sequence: TGTGCCAGCAGCTTAACTGATCAGCGGAGTTACACCGGGGAGCTGTTTTTT. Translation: CASSLTDQRSYTGELFF.

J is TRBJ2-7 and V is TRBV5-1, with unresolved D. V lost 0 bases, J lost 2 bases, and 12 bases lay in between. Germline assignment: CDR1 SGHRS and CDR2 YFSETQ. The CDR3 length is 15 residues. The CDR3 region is CASSLGLADPYEQYF. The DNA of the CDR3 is TGCGCCAGCAGCTTGGGTTTGGCGGACCCCTACGAGCAGTACTTC.

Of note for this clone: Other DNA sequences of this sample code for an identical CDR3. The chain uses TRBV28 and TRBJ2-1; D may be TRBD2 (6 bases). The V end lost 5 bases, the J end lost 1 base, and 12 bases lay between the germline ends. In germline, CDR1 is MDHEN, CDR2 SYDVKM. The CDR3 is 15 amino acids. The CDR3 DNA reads TGTGCCAGCAGTCTAGGTGGGGGGTCCTACAATGAGCAGTTCTTC. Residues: CASSLGGGSYNEQFF.

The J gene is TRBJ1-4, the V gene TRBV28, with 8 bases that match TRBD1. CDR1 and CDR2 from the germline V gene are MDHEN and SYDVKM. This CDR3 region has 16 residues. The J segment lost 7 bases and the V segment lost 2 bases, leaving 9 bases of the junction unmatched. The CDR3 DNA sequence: TGTGCCAGCAGTTTACCAGGGACAGGTCGAAGTGAAAAACTGTTTTTT. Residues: CASSLPGTGRSEKLFF.

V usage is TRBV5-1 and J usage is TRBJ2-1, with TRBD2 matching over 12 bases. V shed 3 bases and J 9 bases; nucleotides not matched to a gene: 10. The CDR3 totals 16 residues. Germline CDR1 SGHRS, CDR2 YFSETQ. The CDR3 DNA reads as TGCGCCAGCAGCTCGGCGGGACTAGCGGGTCCGGGTGAGCAGTTCTTC. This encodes CASSSAGLAGPGEQFF.

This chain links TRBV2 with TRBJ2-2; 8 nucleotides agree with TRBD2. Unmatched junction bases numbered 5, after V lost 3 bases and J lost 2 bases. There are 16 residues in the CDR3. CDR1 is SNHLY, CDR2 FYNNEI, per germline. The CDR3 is CASSETLAGNTGELFF. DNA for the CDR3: TGTGCCAGCAGTGAGACTTTAGCGGGAAACACCGGGGAGCTGTTTTTT.

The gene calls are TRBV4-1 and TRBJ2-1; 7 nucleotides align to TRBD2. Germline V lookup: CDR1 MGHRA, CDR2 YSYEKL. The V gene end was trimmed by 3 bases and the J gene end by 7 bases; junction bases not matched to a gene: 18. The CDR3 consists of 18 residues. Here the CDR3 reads CASSQGPVVSGGRNEQFF. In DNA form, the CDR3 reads TGCGCCAGCAGCCAGGGCCCAGTGGTGTCGGGAGGACGGAATGAGCAGTTCTTC.

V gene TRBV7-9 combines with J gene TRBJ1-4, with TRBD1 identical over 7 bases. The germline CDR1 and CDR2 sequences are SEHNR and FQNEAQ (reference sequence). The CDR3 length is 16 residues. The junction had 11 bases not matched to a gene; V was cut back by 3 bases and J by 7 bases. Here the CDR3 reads CASSLPGEGAVEKLFF. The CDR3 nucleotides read TGTGCCAGCAGCTTGCCCGGGGAGGGGGCTGTTGAAAAACTGTTTTTT.